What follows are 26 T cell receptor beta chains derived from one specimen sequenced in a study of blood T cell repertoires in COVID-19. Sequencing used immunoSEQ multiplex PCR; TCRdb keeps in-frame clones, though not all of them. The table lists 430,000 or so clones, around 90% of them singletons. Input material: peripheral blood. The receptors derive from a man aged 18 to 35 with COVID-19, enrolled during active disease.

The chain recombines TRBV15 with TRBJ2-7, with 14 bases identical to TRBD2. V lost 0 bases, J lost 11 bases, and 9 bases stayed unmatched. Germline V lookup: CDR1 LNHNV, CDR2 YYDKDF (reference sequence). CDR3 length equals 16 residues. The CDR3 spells CATSRDLGLAGGDEYF. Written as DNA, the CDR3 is TGTGCCACCAGCAGAGACCTAGGACTAGCGGGAGGAGACGAGTACTTC. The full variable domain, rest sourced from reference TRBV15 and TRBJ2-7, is DAMVIQNPRYQVTQFGKPVTLSCSQTLNHNVMYWYQQKSSQAPKLLFHYYDKDFNNEADTPDNFQSRRPNTSFCFLDIRSPGLGDTAMYLCATSRDLGLAGGDEYFGPGTRLTVT.

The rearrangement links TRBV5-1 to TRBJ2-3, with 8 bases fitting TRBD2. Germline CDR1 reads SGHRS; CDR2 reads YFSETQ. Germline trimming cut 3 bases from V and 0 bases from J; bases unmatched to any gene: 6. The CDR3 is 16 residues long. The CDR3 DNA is TGCGCCAGCAGCTCAAGACTAGCGCCTAGCACAGATACGCAGTATTTT. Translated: CASSSRLAPSTDTQYF.

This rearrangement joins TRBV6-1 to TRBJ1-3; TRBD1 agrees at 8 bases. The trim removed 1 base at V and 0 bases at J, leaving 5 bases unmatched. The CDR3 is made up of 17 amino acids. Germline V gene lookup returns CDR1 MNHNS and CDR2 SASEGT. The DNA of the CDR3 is TGTGCCAGCAGTGAAGTAGCAGGGGGCCTCTCTGGAAACACCATATATTTT. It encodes CASSEVAGGLSGNTIYF.

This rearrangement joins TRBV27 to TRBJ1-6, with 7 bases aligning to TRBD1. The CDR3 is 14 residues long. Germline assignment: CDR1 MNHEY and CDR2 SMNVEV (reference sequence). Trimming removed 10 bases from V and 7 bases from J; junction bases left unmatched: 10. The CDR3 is CATRMGRGNSPLHF. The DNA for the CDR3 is TGTGCCACCCGGATGGGCAGGGGGAATTCACCCCTCCACTTT.

The CDR3 DNA reads TGTGCCAGCAGCCAAGATCAATTTGGGCTAGCCTCGGGGGAGCAGTTCTTC. It codes for CASSQDQFGLASGEQFF. The chain has TRBV4-2 and TRBJ2-1; weak D call: TRBD2 (5 bases). The CDR3 spans 17 residues. V dropped 0 bases and J dropped 10 bases, with 22 bases sitting between them. CDR1 LGHNA and CDR2 YNFKEQ come from the germline V gene.

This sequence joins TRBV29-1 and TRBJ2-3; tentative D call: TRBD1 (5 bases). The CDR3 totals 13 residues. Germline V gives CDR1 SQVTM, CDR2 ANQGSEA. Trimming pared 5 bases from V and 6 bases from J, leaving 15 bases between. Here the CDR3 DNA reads TGCAGCGTTCAGAGCCAGGGTGCGGATACGCAGTATTTT. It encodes CSVQSQGADTQYF.

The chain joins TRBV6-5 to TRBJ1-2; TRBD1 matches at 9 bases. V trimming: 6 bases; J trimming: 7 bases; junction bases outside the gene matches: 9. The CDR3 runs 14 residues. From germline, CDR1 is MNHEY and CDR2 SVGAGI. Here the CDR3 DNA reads TGTGCCAGCAGGAAGGCGGGACAGGGCGCTGGCTACACCTTC. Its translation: CASRKAGQGAGYTF.

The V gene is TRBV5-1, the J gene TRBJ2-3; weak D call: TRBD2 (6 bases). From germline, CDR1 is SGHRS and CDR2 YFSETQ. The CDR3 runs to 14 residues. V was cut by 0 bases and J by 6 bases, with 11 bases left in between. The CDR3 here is CASSLETRADTQYF. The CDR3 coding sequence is TGCGCCAGCAGCTTGGAGACTAGGGCGGATACGCAGTATTTT.

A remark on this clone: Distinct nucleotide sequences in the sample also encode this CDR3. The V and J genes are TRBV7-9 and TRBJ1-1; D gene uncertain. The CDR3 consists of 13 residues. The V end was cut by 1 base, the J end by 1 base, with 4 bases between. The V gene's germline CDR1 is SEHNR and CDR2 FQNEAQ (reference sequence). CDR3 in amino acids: CASSLGQNTEAFF. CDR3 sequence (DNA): TGTGCCAGCAGCTTAGGGCAGAACACTGAAGCTTTCTTT.

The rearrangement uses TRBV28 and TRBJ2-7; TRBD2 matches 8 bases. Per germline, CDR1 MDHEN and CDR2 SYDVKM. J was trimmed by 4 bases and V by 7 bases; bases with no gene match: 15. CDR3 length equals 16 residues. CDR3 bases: TGTGCCAGCATAGGTCCTAGCGGGTCGGTATGGTACGAGCAGTACTTC. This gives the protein CASIGPSGSVWYEQYF.

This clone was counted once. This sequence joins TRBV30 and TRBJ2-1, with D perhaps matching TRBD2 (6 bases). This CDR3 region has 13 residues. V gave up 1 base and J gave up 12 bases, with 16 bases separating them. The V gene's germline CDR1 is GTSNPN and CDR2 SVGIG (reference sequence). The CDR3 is CAWSGRDGPRQFF. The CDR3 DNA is TGTGCCTGGAGTGGGCGGGATGGCCCCCGGCAGTTCTTC.

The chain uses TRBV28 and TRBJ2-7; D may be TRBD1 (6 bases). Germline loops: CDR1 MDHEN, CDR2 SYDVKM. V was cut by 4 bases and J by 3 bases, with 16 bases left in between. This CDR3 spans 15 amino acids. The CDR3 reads CASSSAGDSGYEQYF. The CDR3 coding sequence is TGTGCCAGCAGTTCAGCAGGGGATTCGGGCTACGAGCAGTACTTC. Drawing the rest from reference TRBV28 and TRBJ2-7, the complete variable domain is DVKVTQSSRYLVKRTGEKVFLECVQDMDHENMFWYRQDPGLGLRLIYFSYDVKMKEKGDIPEGYSVSREKKERFSLILESASTNQTSMYLCASSSAGDSGYEQYFGPGTRLTVT.

CDR3 sequence: CASTAGTGGYEQYF. CDR3 in DNA: TGTGCCAGCACCGCCGGGACAGGCGGCTACGAGCAGTACTTC. This chain joins TRBV2 and TRBJ2-7; TRBD1 matches at 8 bases. Germline CDR1 reads SNHLY; CDR2 reads FYNNEI. The CDR3 is 14 residues long. The J segment lost 3 bases and the V segment lost 7 bases, leaving 8 bases of the junction unmatched.

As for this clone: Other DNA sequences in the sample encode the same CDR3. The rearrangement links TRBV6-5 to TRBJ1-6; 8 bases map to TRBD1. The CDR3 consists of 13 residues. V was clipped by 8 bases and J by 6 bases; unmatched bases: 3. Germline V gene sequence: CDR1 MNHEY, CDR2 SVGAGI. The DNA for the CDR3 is TGTGCCAGCCGGACAGGGAGTAATTCACCCCTCCACTTT. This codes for CASRTGSNSPLHF.

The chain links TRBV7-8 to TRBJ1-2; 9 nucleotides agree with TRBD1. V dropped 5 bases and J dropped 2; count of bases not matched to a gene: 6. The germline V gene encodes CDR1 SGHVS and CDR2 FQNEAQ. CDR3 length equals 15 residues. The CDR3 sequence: CASSVGQGINYGYTF. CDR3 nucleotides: TGTGCCAGCAGCGTAGGACAGGGGATCAACTATGGCTACACCTTC.

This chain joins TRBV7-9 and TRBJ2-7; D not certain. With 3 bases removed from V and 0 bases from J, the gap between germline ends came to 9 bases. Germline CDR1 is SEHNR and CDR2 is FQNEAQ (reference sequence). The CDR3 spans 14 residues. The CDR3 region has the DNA TGTGCCAGCAGCTTCTCGATTAGCTCCTACGAGCAGTACTTC. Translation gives CASSFSISSYEQYF.

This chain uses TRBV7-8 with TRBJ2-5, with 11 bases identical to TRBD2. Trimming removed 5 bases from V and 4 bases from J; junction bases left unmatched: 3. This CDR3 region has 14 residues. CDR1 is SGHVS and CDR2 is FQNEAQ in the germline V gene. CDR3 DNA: TGTGCCAGCAGCGTTGGGACTAGCGGAGAGACCCAGTACTTC. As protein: CASSVGTSGETQYF.

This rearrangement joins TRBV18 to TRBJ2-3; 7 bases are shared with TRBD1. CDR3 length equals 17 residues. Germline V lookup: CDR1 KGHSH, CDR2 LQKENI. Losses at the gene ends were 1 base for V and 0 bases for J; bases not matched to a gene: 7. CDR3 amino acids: CASSPRRTGASTDTQYF. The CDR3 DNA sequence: TGTGCCAGCTCACCACGGCGGACAGGCGCTAGCACAGATACGCAGTATTTT. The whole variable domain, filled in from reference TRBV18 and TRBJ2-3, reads NAGVMQNPRHLVRRRGQEARLRCSPMKGHSHVYWYRQLPEEGLKFMVYLQKENIIDESGMPKERFSAEFPKEGPSILRIQQVVRGDSAAYFCASSPRRTGASTDTQYFGPGTRLTVL.

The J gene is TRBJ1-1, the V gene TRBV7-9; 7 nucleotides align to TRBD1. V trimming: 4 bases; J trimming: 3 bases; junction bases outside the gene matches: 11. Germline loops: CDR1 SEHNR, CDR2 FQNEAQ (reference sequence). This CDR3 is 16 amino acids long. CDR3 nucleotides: TGTGCCAGCAGCTACACCCAGGGGGTAAAGGACACTGAAGCTTTCTTT. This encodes CASSYTQGVKDTEAFF. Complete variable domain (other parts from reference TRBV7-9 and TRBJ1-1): DTGVSQNPRHKITKRGQNVTFRCDPISEHNRLYWYRQTLGQGPEFLTYFQNEAQLEKSRLLSDRFSAERPKGSFSTLEIQRTEQGDSAMYLCASSYTQGVKDTEAFFGQGTRLTVV.

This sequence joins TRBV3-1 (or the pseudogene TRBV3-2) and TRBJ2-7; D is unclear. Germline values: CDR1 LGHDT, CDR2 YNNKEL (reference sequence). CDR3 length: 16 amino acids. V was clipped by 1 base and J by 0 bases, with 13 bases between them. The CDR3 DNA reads TGTGCCAGCAGCCAAGTTGGCGGCAGTTACTCCTACGAGCAGTACTTC. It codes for CASSQVGGSYSYEQYF.

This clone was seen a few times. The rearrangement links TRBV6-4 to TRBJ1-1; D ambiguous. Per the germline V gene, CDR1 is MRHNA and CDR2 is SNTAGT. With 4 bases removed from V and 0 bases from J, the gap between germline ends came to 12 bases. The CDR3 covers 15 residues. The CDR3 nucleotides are TGTGCCAGCAGTGCGGCTCACGGGATGAACACTGAAGCTTTCTTT. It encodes CASSAAHGMNTEAFF.

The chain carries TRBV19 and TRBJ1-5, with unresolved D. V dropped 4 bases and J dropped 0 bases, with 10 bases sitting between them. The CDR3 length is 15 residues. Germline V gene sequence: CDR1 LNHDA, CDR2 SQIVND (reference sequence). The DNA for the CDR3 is TGTGCCAGTAGTACCCTAGCGTATAGCAATCAGCCCCAGCATTTT. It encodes CASSTLAYSNQPQHF.

CDR3 residues: CASSGNGYTF. CDR3 in DNA: TGTGCCAGCTCGGGGAACGGCTACACCTTC. V gene TRBV2 combines with J gene TRBJ1-2; D ambiguous. Between the trimmed V and J ends, which lost 8 bases and 8 bases, there was a span of 9 bases. Germline V lookup: CDR1 SNHLY, CDR2 FYNNEI. CDR3 size: 10 residues.

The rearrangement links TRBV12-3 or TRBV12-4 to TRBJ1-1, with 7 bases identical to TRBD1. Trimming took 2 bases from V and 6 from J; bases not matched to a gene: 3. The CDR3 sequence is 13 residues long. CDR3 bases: TGTGCCAGCAGTTTAAGGGGGCCGGCTGAAGCTTTCTTT. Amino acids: CASSLRGPAEAFF.

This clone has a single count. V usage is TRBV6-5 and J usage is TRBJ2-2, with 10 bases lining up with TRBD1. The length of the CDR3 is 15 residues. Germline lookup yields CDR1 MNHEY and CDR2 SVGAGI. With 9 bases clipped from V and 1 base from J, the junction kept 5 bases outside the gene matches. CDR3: CASTDRGLNTGELFF. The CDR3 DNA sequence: TGTGCCAGTACTGACAGGGGGCTGAACACCGGGGAGCTGTTTTTT.

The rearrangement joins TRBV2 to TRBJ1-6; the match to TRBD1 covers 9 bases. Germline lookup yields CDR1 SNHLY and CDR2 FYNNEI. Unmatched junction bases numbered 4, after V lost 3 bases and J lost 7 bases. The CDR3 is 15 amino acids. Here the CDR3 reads CASSETGTGNSPLHF. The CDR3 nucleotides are TGTGCCAGCAGTGAGACCGGGACAGGGAATTCACCCCTCCACTTT.